Listed below are T cell receptor beta chains from one sample, sequenced in a study of CD8+ T cells in alopecia areata. TCRdb's table, derived via immunoSEQ multiplex PCR, lists solely in-frame clones and lacks some. The data hold 95,000 to 150,000 clones, with approximately 57% observed a single time. The sample in question was CD4+ T cells sorted from blood, obtained at week 4, from a patient treated with tofacitinib. The receptors were gathered from a human donor with alopecia areata. Both conserved end residues are part of each CDR3. Each record gives: clone size, J gene, V gene, D gene, CDR3 DNA, CDR3 protein. A D gene is named only where the DNA matches it firmly. Expanded clones are given a class, and other clones once, few, many or no size at all.

. TRBJ2-7 TRBV7-9 . TGTGCCAGCAGCTTAGAGGGTCCCTACGAGCAGTACTTC CASSLEGPYEQYF
. TRBJ1-2 TRBV29-1 . TGCAGCGCAAGTTGGAGGGGGAATCGTAACTATGGCTACACCTTC CSASWRGNRNYGYTF
few TRBJ2-7 TRBV15 TRBD1 TGTGCCACCAGCCCCCCGGGACAGGGGTCCAACGAGCAGTACTTC CATSPPGQGSNEQYF
. TRBJ1-3 TRBV30 . TGTGCCTGGAGTGCCGGTCCTGGAAACACCATATATTTT CAWSAGPGNTIYF
few TRBJ2-7 TRBV7-3 TRBD2 TGTGCCAGCAGCCTTAGCGGGGGTGGCGAGCAGTACTTC CASSLSGGGEQYF
few TRBJ2-7 TRBV19 TRBD1 TGTGCCAGTAGTATGGGACAGGGGGTCCACGAGCAGTACTTC CASSMGQGVHEQYF
once TRBJ2-3 TRBV7-2 . TGTGCCAGCAATCCAGGTCTTAGCACAGATACGCAGTATTTT CASNPGLSTDTQYF
. TRBJ1-3 TRBV30 . TGTGCCTGGACCCGGGCGGCTGGAAACACCATATATTTT CAWTRAAGNTIYF
few TRBJ2-1 TRBV29-1 TRBD2 TGCAGCGCCAGTAGCGGGGGGGCCAGGTTTGATGAGCAGTTCTTC CSASSGGARFDEQFF
. TRBJ2-1 TRBV27 . TGTGCCAGCAGTTACCGCAGGGGTTCCTCCTACAATGAGCAGTTCTTC CASSYRRGSSYNEQFF
few TRBJ2-3 TRBV29-1 TRBD2 TGCAGCGTCACCAAGGGACTAGCGGGGAACACAGATACGCAGTATTTT CSVTKGLAGNTDTQYF
. TRBJ2-5 TRBV29-1 TRBD1 TGCAGCGTTGAAGCCAGGGGGCGAGAGACCCAGTACTTC CSVEARGRETQYF
. TRBJ2-1 TRBV30 TRBD2 TGTGCCTGGAGTGCCTCGCGGACTAGCGGGACGATGGATGAGCAGTTCTTC CAWSASRTSGTMDEQFF
. TRBJ2-2 TRBV11-1 . TGTGCCAGCAGCTTAAACAGTCCGGGCTATTCGGGGGAGCTGTTTTTT CASSLNSPGYSGELFF
. TRBJ2-5 TRBV21-1 . TGTGCCAGCAGCCTCAATAACGTAGGACAAGAGACCCAGTACTTC CASSLNNVGQETQYF
. TRBJ2-7 TRBV5-4 TRBD1 TGTGCCAGCAGCTTGGCAGGACAGGGATCCTACGAGCAGTACTTC CASSLAGQGSYEQYF
. TRBJ1-5 TRBV30 TRBD1 TGTGCCTGGAGTTCAGGGACAGGCAATCAGCCCCAGCATTTT CAWSSGTGNQPQHF
. TRBJ1-2 TRBV9 TRBD1 TGTGCCAGCAGCGTTGGACAGGCAAACTATGGCTACACCTTC CASSVGQANYGYTF
. TRBJ2-7 TRBV6-1 . TGTGCCATCAGTGAATTGTCGGGACATAGGGCCTACGAGCAGTACTTC CAISELSGHRAYEQYF
. TRBJ2-4 TRBV15 . TGTGCCACCAGCAGAGATAAGTGGGACCAGGTAGAACAGTACTTC CATSRDKWDQVEQYF
. TRBJ1-2 TRBV7-9 . TGTGCCAGCAGCCCGAGGACATCGACTAACTATGGCTACACCTTC CASSPRTSTNYGYTF
. TRBJ2-7 TRBV5-1 TRBD2 TGCGCCAGCCGTATAGCGGGAGCCTACGAGCAGTACTTC CASRIAGAYEQYF
. TRBJ2-1 TRBV30 . TGTGCCTGGAAAGAACAGAAAGCACAGTTCTTC CAWKEQKAQFF
. TRBJ1-2 TRBV27 . TGTGCCAGCAGTTTAGCAGGGTCCAACTATGGCTACACCTTC CASSLAGSNYGYTF
. TRBJ2-5 TRBV7-2 TRBD2 TGTGCCAGCAGCTTAGGTTTGCTAGCGGGGGCGGGGCAAGAGACCCAGTACTTC CASSLGLLAGAGQETQYF
few TRBJ2-2 TRBV5-1 . TGCGCCAGCAGTGTAGGGGCTGACACCGGGGAGCTGTTTTTT CASSVGADTGELFF
. TRBJ2-7 TRBV28 . TGTGCCAGCAGCCAACAGGTTCTACCCTACGAGCAGTACTTC CASSQQVLPYEQYF
. TRBJ1-2 TRBV6-5 . TGTGCCAGCAGTTACTACGGCCAGAACTATGGCTACACCTTC CASSYYGQNYGYTF
few TRBJ1-5 TRBV30 . TGTGCCTGGAGTGTCGTCCTAAGCAATCAGCCCCAGCATTTT CAWSVVLSNQPQHF
. TRBJ2-5 TRBV2 . TGTGCCAGCAAACGGGGAGGAGAGACCCAGTACTTC CASKRGGETQYF
. TRBJ1-1 TRBV29-1 TRBD1 TGCAGCGTTGACAGGGGGCAGACCACTGAAGCTTTCTTT CSVDRGQTTEAFF